A few counts support the clone carrying this T cell receptor beta chain. The sample belongs to a study of blood T cell repertoires in COVID-19. Study details: Whether acute or convalescent, the COVID-19 samples came from the United States, Italy and Spain. In each case, the material was cDNA or gDNA derived from T cells, B-cell-depleted T cells, or PBMCs.

The CDR3 extends over 13 amino acids. Germline V CDR1 and CDR2: SGHRS, YFSETQ. V was cut by 1 base and J by 3 bases, with 7 bases left in between. Study processing details: Using reference gene primer amplification, nucleated cell counts were estimated. Profiling relied on immunoSEQ multiplex PCR, and the TCRdb table lists in-frame clones only, not all of them. V, J and clone size are taken as reported in that table, and D and trimming were inferred from the DNA itself. Here the sample spans roughly 260,000 clones, over 75% being singletons. This receptor was obtained from a woman aged 50 to 60 with acute or convalescent COVID-19. Input material: peripheral blood. The rearrangement uses TRBV5-1 and TRBJ2-5; no firm D call. This CDR3 is CASSLRREETQYF. The CDR3 nucleotides are TGCGCCAGCAGCTTGAGAAGAGAAGAGACCCAGTACTTC.